The sequence of this TCR beta chain was determined in a study of blood T cell repertoires in COVID-19. Looking at the study overall: Acute and convalescent COVID-19 specimens originated in the United States, Italy and Spain. Nucleic acid was either cDNA or gDNA, and it came from T cells, B-cell-depleted T cells, or PBMCs.

CDR1 is LNHDA and CDR2 is SQIVND in the germline V gene (reference sequence). CDR3 length: 14 residues. The junction had 10 bases not matched to a gene; V was cut back by 8 bases and J by 5 bases. Per the original methods: Nucleated cell number was recorded as an estimate derived from reference gene primer amplification. The method was immunoSEQ multiplex PCR; TCRdb's version includes in-frame clones alone and lacks a portion of them. That table furnishes V, J and clone size, whereas the DNA furnished D and trimming. The data contain 260,000 or so clones, under 90% of them singletons. Participants' reported clinical history set cohort assignment.

The source material was PBMCs or T cells enriched from blood (not recorded which). This clonotype originated in a woman aged 40-49 years who had been exposed to COVID-19. V and J are TRBV19 and TRBJ2-7; 9 bases agree with TRBD1. The DNA for the CDR3 is TGTGCCAGTCATAAGGGGACAGGGTTCAACGAGCAGTACTTC. Translated: CASHKGTGFNEQYF.